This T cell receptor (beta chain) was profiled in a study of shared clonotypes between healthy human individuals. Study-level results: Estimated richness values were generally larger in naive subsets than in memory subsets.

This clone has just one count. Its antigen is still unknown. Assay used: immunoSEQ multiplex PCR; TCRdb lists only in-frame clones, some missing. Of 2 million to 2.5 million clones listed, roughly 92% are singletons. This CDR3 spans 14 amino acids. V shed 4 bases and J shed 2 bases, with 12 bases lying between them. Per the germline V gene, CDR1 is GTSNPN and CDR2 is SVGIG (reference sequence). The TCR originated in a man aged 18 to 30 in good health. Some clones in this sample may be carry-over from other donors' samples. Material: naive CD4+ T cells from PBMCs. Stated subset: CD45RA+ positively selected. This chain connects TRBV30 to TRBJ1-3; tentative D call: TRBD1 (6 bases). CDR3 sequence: CAWNGRGTGNTIYF. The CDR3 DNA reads TGTGCCTGGAATGGTAGGGGGACTGGAAACACCATATATTTT.